One and the same sample provided the 7 T cell receptor beta chains below, sequenced in a study of blood T cell repertoires in COVID-19. Generated by immunoSEQ multiplex PCR, the TCRdb table keeps only in-frame clones and is missing some. The sample holds about 270,000 clones, approximately 86% seen once. The source material was peripheral blood. These receptors were taken from a man between 35 and 55 years old with active or convalescent COVID-19.

This rearrangement joins TRBV7-9 to TRBJ2-1, with a tentative D call TRBD2 (7 bases). The CDR3 is 17 residues long. CDR1 and CDR2 from the germline V gene are SEHNR and FQNEAQ (reference sequence). The V end lost 2 bases, the J end lost 6 bases, and 20 bases lay between the germline ends. Here the CDR3 reads CASSLWGRGSGGNEQFF. The CDR3 nucleotides are TGTGCCAGCAGCTTATGGGGGCGCGGGAGCGGCGGCAATGAGCAGTTCTTC.

The V gene is TRBV3-1 (or the pseudogene TRBV3-2), the J gene TRBJ2-3; 9 nucleotides align to TRBD1. After removal of 5 bases from V and 9 bases from J, the junction contained 12 bases not matched to a gene. Per germline, CDR1 LGHDT and CDR2 YNNKEL (reference sequence). The CDR3 spans 15 residues. CDR3 sequence: CASSYRTGDLATQYF. CDR3 bases: TGTGCCAGCAGCTACCGGACAGGGGACCTTGCCACGCAGTATTTT.

The chain joins TRBV7-9 to TRBJ1-2, with D unresolved. The V end was cut by 6 bases, the J end by 4 bases, with 9 bases between. The CDR3 extends over 12 amino acids. CDR1 SEHNR and CDR2 FQNEAQ come from the germline V gene (reference sequence). The CDR3 loop is CASRPSSYGYTF. The CDR3, as DNA: TGTGCCAGCAGACCTTCCAGCTATGGCTACACCTTC. Drawing the rest from reference TRBV7-9 and TRBJ1-2, the complete variable domain is DTGVSQNPRHKITKRGQNVTFRCDPISEHNRLYWYRQTLGQGPEFLTYFQNEAQLEKSRLLSDRFSAERPKGSFSTLEIQRTEQGDSAMYLCASRPSSYGYTFGSGTRLTVV.

The rearrangement uses TRBV7-2 and TRBJ2-1; D uncertain. Germline V lookup: CDR1 SGHTA, CDR2 FQGNSA. The CDR3 runs 15 residues. V was trimmed by 1 base and J by 0 bases, leaving 7 bases between them. CDR3 sequence: CASSLDKSSYNEQFF. As DNA, the CDR3 is TGTGCCAGCAGCTTAGATAAGAGCTCCTACAATGAGCAGTTCTTC.

V is TRBV27 and J is TRBJ2-3; a weak D match, TRBD2 (6 bases). Germline values: CDR1 MNHEY, CDR2 SMNVEV (reference sequence). The CDR3 is 15 residues long. V was clipped by 5 bases and J by 2 bases, with 14 bases between them. The CDR3: CASSPWTTNTDTQYF. CDR3 bases: TGTGCCAGCAGTCCGTGGACTACAAACACAGATACGCAGTATTTT.

This clone has only a few counts. The chain is built from TRBV11-2 and TRBJ2-1, with a weak D call TRBD2 (6 bases). Germline CDR1 and CDR2: SGHAT and FQNNGV. The length of the CDR3 is 12 residues. Trimming pared 1 base from V and 15 bases from J, leaving 13 bases between. CDR3 coding DNA: TGTGCCAGCAGCTTAGGAAACGGGAGTCCGTTCTTC. The encoded protein is CASSLGNGSPFF.

The chain uses TRBV5-1 and TRBJ2-3; TRBD2 matches 12 bases. The V gene end was trimmed by 0 bases and the J gene end by 1 base; junction bases not matched to a gene: 0. Germline loops: CDR1 SGHRS, CDR2 YFSETQ. The length of the CDR3 is 16 residues. The CDR3 loop is CASSLGLAGGTDTQYF. CDR3 DNA: TGCGCCAGCAGCTTGGGACTAGCGGGGGGCACAGATACGCAGTATTTT.